This T cell receptor beta chain was sequenced in a study of blood T cell repertoires in COVID-19. Study-level information: COVID-19 samples, acute and convalescent, were from the United States, Italy and Spain. Sources were T cells, B-cell-depleted T cells, or PBMCs; the material itself was cDNA or gDNA.

The J segment lost 0 bases and the V segment lost 5 bases, leaving 2 bases of the junction unmatched. CDR1 is LNHDA, CDR2 SQIVND, per germline (reference sequence). CDR3 length: 15 residues. As originally analysed: Nucleated cell counts were estimated from reference gene primer amplification. Sequencing was performed with immunoSEQ multiplex PCR; in TCRdb, only in-frame clones are kept and a portion is missing. That table gives V, J and clone size, and the DNA gave D and trimming. The table includes 200,000 to 300,000 clones, 80% to 85% detected once. The sequenced sample consisted of peripheral blood. V gene TRBV19 combines with J gene TRBJ2-2, with TRBD2 identical over 8 bases. The receptor comes from a woman aged 55-69 years with active or convalescent COVID-19. The CDR3 loop reads CASSLAGTNTGELFF. The CDR3 bases are TGTGCCAGTAGTTTAGCGGGGACGAACACCGGGGAGCTGTTTTTT.